These T cell receptor beta chains were read from a single sample in a study of identifying expanded T cells in peripheral blood. Here immunoSEQ multiplex PCR was the method, and the copy in TCRdb shows in-frame clones only, minus some. The table shows 60,000 or so clones, with under 85% occurring only once. Sample: blood. Source of these receptors: a person aged 18-69 years in good health. Each CDR3 is given without its conserved first and last residue. Each record gives: V gene, CDR3 length, CDR3 protein.

v_call: TRBV19
cdr3_length: 12
cdr3_aa: ASSIGPKNYGYT

v_call: TRBV7-8
cdr3_length: 10
cdr3_aa: ASSFDRETQY

v_call: TRBV6-1
cdr3_length: 17
cdr3_aa: ASSEGVLGQGSANYGYT

v_call: TRBV7-6
cdr3_length: 13
cdr3_aa: ASSGSAGGLQEQF

v_call: TRBV7-9
cdr3_length: 12
cdr3_aa: ASSPSYGGETQY

v_call: TRBV5-1
cdr3_length: 13
cdr3_aa: ASSPPGQNGNEQF

v_call: TRBV19
cdr3_length: 11
cdr3_aa: ASTGDAHNEQF

v_call: TRBV27
cdr3_length: 10
cdr3_aa: AISGTNEKLF

v_call: TRBV28
cdr3_length: 15
cdr3_aa: ASTEGRGPLPIETQY

v_call: TRBV5-1
cdr3_length: 15
cdr3_aa: ASSLFGGQANTGELF

v_call: TRBV19
cdr3_length: 11
cdr3_aa: ASKGTGAGEQY

v_call: TRBV11-2
cdr3_length: 15
cdr3_aa: ASSLDGSFLRDNEQF

v_call: TRBV10-3
cdr3_length: 13
cdr3_aa: AIGKSGGHTDTQY

v_call: TRBV7-9
cdr3_length: 12
cdr3_aa: ASSLRDGDTEAF

v_call: TRBV4-1
cdr3_length: 16
cdr3_aa: ASSQGIAGMSGANVLT

v_call: TRBV19
cdr3_length: 15
cdr3_aa: ASSSSPGQGATDTQY

v_call: TRBV5-1
cdr3_length: 15
cdr3_aa: ASSSRFGGSPNTEAF

v_call: TRBV18
cdr3_length: 13
cdr3_aa: ASSPGSGTQAEQY

v_call: TRBV6-7
cdr3_length: 11
cdr3_aa: ASRDRCQETQY

v_call: TRBV4-3
cdr3_length: 13
cdr3_aa: ASSQVRGSHNEQF

v_call: TRBV5-4
cdr3_length: 11
cdr3_aa: ASSLTGRDGYT

v_call: TRBV7-8
cdr3_length: 13
cdr3_aa: ASSPKAVLRETQY

v_call: TRBV6-1
cdr3_length: 12
cdr3_aa: ASRGSGRGYGYT

v_call: TRBV19
cdr3_length: 12
cdr3_aa: ASVDMGLKHGYT

v_call: TRBV21-1
cdr3_length: 8
cdr3_aa: ATLRDEQF

v_call: TRBV11-3
cdr3_length: 16
cdr3_aa: ASSSGTSGSAYADTQY

v_call: TRBV18
cdr3_length: 12
cdr3_aa: ASSPDGPEETQY

v_call: TRBV6-4
cdr3_length: 12
cdr3_aa: ASSVYRAQETQY

v_call: TRBV6-4
cdr3_length: 13
cdr3_aa: ASSEDSFSTDTQY

v_call: TRBV6-6
cdr3_length: 14
cdr3_aa: ASKSREKGPNQPQH

v_call: TRBV30
cdr3_length: 12
cdr3_aa: ACRTSGGTDTQY

v_call: TRBV5-6
cdr3_length: 10
cdr3_aa: ASSLGTDEQY

v_call: TRBV6-1
cdr3_length: 10
cdr3_aa: ASSEYDETQY

v_call: TRBV5-1
cdr3_length: 13
cdr3_aa: ASSRTGGTQNTIY

v_call: TRBV10-3
cdr3_length: 13
cdr3_aa: AIYAGGSGANVLT

v_call: TRBV12-2
cdr3_length: 10
cdr3_aa: ASRPLQETQY

v_call: TRBV2
cdr3_length: 14
cdr3_aa: ASTRLAVLGTGELF

v_call: TRBV10-3
cdr3_length: 12
cdr3_aa: ATKQGSNTDTQY

v_call: TRBV4-1
cdr3_length: 14
cdr3_aa: ASSLRQGSRNYGYT

v_call: TRBV2
cdr3_length: 10
cdr3_aa: ASRGGNYGYT

v_call: TRBV7-9
cdr3_length: 14
cdr3_aa: ASSNTPELKLPEAF

v_call: TRBV19
cdr3_length: 13
cdr3_aa: ASGTLTGSGETQY

v_call: TRBV7-2
cdr3_length: 13
cdr3_aa: ASSPQGTSQETQY

v_call: TRBV15
cdr3_length: 13
cdr3_aa: ATSRGDRGLSEQY

v_call: TRBV6-4
cdr3_length: 10
cdr3_aa: ASSKENTEAF